Listed below are T cell receptor beta chains from one sample, sequenced in a study of CD8+CD57+ T cells in acquired aplastic anemia. TCRdb ran MiXCR on the reads and lists one entry per CDR3 protein. The table records about 200,000 distinct CDR3 sequences, 65% of them present only once. Sequencing was done on a sample of sorted CD4+, CD8+, or CD8+CD57+ T cells (not recorded which) from PBMCs. These receptors all stem from a human donor with aplastic anemia. The CDR3 runs from the conserved cysteine through the conserved F or W. A D gene is named only where the DNA matches it firmly. The size entry is marked missing in some rows and otherwise reads once, few, many or a size class.

J: TRBJ1-1
size: .
D: .
V: TRBV6-6
CDR3: CASNGPTEAFF
DNA: TGTGCCAGCAACGGACCGACTGAAGCTTTCTTT

J: TRBJ2-1
size: .
D: .
V: TRBV10-3
CDR3: CAISESGDLTYNEQFF
DNA: TGTGCCATCAGTGAGTCTGGGGACCTAACCTACAATGAGCAGTTCTTC

J: TRBJ2-3
size: few
D: TRBD2
V: TRBV9
CDR3: CASSVAVAGGVDTQYF
DNA: TGTGCCAGCAGCGTAGCGGTAGCGGGGGGTGTCGATACGCAGTATTTT

J: TRBJ2-7
size: .
D: TRBD2
V: TRBV10-3
CDR3: CAISEPGLAEVGSYEQYF
DNA: TGTGCCATCAGTGAGCCGGGACTAGCAGAAGTGGGCTCCTACGAGCAGTACTTC

J: TRBJ1-5
size: many
D: .
V: TRBV5-1
CDR3: CASSPSSDQPQHF
DNA: TGCGCCAGCAGCCCTTCGTCTGATCAGCCCCAGCATTTT

J: TRBJ2-1
size: .
D: .
V: TRBV10-1
CDR3: CASSEGYEQFF
DNA: TGCGCCAGCAGTGAGGGGTATGAGCAGTTCTTC

J: TRBJ2-3
size: .
D: TRBD2
V: TRBV2
CDR3: CASSELAGMSTDTQYF
DNA: TGTGCCAGCAGCGAATTAGCGGGGATGAGCACAGATACGCAGTATTTT

J: TRBJ1-5
size: .
D: .
V: TRBV5-1
CDR3: CASSSGQWGQPQHF
DNA: TGCGCCAGCAGCTCCGGACAGTGGGGTCAGCCCCAGCATTTT

J: TRBJ2-3
size: .
D: .
V: TRBV7-7
CDR3: CASSYYPGPADTQYF
DNA: TGTGCCAGCAGTTATTATCCGGGACCGGCAGATACGCAGTATTTT

J: TRBJ1-6
size: many
D: TRBD1
V: TRBV25-1
CDR3: CGGGGHDRDNSPLHF
DNA: TGTGGGGGTGGGGGGCACGACAGGGATAATTCACCCCTCCACTTT

J: TRBJ2-1
size: .
D: TRBD2
V: TRBV5-1
CDR3: CASSLAGDVEQFF
DNA: TGCGCCAGCAGTCTAGCGGGAGACGTTGAGCAGTTCTTC

J: TRBJ2-3
size: few
D: .
V: TRBV24-1
CDR3: CATSGLGLDTQYF
DNA: TGTGCCACCAGTGGATTAGGGTTGGATACGCAGTATTTT

J: TRBJ2-3
size: many
D: TRBD2
V: TRBV2
CDR3: CASSRLAGGPDTQYF
DNA: TGTGCCAGCAGCCGCCTAGCGGGGGGGCCCGATACGCAGTATTTT

J: TRBJ2-1
size: .
D: .
V: TRBV7-2
CDR3: CASSAREWRNEQFF
DNA: TGTGCCAGCAGCGCCAGGGAGTGGAGGAATGAGCAGTTCTTC

J: TRBJ2-7
size: .
D: .
V: TRBV10-1
CDR3: CASSGGHSGSYEQYF
DNA: TGCGCCAGCAGTGGAGGGCATAGCGGTTCCTACGAGCAGTACTTC

J: TRBJ1-4
size: .
D: .
V: TRBV15
CDR3: CATRSEVATNEKLFF
DNA: TGTGCCACCAGGAGCGAGGTGGCGACTAATGAAAAACTGTTTTTT

J: TRBJ2-3
size: once
D: .
V: TRBV20-1
CDR3: CGASWPISTDTQYF
DNA: TGCGGTGCTAGTTGGCCTATAAGCACAGATACGCAGTATTTT

J: TRBJ2-7
size: .
D: TRBD1
V: TRBV20-1
CDR3: CSAFLDRGRQYF
DNA: TGCAGTGCTTTTTTAGACAGGGGGAGGCAGTACTTC

J: TRBJ1-6
size: .
D: .
V: TRBV29-1
CDR3: CSVEEQSGSPLHF
DNA: TGCAGCGTCGAAGAACAGTCAGGGTCACCCCTCCACTTT

J: TRBJ2-6
size: .
D: .
V: TRBV7-2
CDR3: CASSVAPWVSGANVLTF
DNA: TGTGCCAGCAGTGTCGCGCCTTGGGTCTCTGGGGCCAACGTCCTGACTTTC

J: TRBJ2-3
size: .
D: .
V: TRBV12-5
CDR3: CASGLLAGDTQYF
DNA: TGTGCTAGTGGTTTGCTGGCTGGGGATACGCAGTATTTT

J: TRBJ1-2
size: .
D: .
V: TRBV5-1
CDR3: CASSLDTGTSLSGYTF
DNA: TGCGCCAGCAGCTTGGACACAGGGACCTCCCTTAGTGGCTACACCTTC

J: TRBJ2-7
size: .
D: .
V: TRBV20-1
CDR3: CSARAGARDEQYF
DNA: TGCAGTGCTAGAGCGGGGGCCAGGGACGAGCAGTACTTC

J: TRBJ2-3
size: .
D: .
V: TRBV5-1
CDR3: CASSWVGFTDTQYF
DNA: TGCGCCAGCAGCTGGGTAGGGTTCACAGATACGCAGTATTTT

J: TRBJ2-1
size: .
D: TRBD2
V: TRBV20-1
CDR3: CSAIRGGSPNEQFF
DNA: TGCAGTGCTATTCGTGGCGGGAGTCCCAATGAGCAGTTCTTC

J: TRBJ2-2
size: .
D: TRBD2
V: TRBV15
CDR3: CATSRGLAGGVRNTGELFF
DNA: TGTGCCACCAGCAGGGGCCTAGCGGGAGGGGTACGGAACACCGGGGAGCTGTTTTTT

J: TRBJ2-6
size: .
D: .
V: TRBV9
CDR3: CASSPPSSGASVLTF
DNA: TGTGCCAGCAGCCCGCCTAGCTCTGGGGCCAGCGTCCTGACTTTC

J: TRBJ2-7
size: .
D: .
V: TRBV2
CDR3: CASWGCYEQYF
DNA: TGTGCCAGCTGGGGATGCTACGAGCAGTACTTC

J: TRBJ2-5
size: .
D: TRBD2
V: TRBV15
CDR3: CATSGGDYGGSQYF
DNA: TGTGCCACCAGCGGTGGGGACTACGGGGGGTCCCAGTACTTC

J: TRBJ2-5
size: once
D: TRBD1
V: TRBV24-1
CDR3: CATGTGELQETQYF
DNA: TGTGCCACCGGGACAGGGGAATTACAAGAGACCCAGTACTTC

J: TRBJ2-7
size: .
D: .
V: TRBV20-1
CDR3: CSARGAEPYEQYF
DNA: TGCAGTGCTAGAGGGGCAGAGCCCTACGAGCAGTACTTC

J: TRBJ2-1
size: .
D: TRBD2
V: TRBV15
CDR3: CATSSSRPGLAESYNEQFF
DNA: TGTGCCACCAGCAGCTCCAGGCCGGGACTAGCGGAGTCCTACAATGAGCAGTTCTTC

J: TRBJ1-1
size: .
D: .
V: TRBV11-1
CDR3: CASRPVWGSDTEAFF
DNA: TGTGCCAGCAGACCCGTCTGGGGGTCGGACACTGAAGCTTTCTTT

J: TRBJ2-7
size: .
D: .
V: TRBV11-3
CDR3: CASSLDSFEQYF
DNA: TGTGCCAGCAGCTTAGATTCGTTCGAGCAGTACTTC

J: TRBJ2-5
size: .
D: .
V: TRBV7-2
CDR3: CASSLGPRAGLQETQYF
DNA: TGTGCCAGCAGCTTAGGTCCCCGGGCGGGACTCCAAGAGACCCAGTACTTC

J: TRBJ2-2
size: few
D: .
V: TRBV24-1
CDR3: CATSDPQTGNTGELFF
DNA: TGTGCCACCAGTGACCCCCAGACAGGGAACACCGGGGAGCTGTTTTTT

J: TRBJ1-3
size: .
D: .
V: TRBV3-1
CDR3: CASSAGQQGNTIYF
DNA: TGTGCCAGCAGCGCAGGACAGCAAGGAAACACCATATATTTT

J: TRBJ2-3
size: .
D: .
V: TRBV10-1
CDR3: CAISGEADDTQYF
DNA: TGTGCCATCAGTGGTGAGGCTGATGATACGCAGTATTTT

J: TRBJ1-1
size: .
D: .
V: TRBV7-9
CDR3: CASSPVVAQGAFF
DNA: TGTGCCAGCAGCCCAGTAGTTGCGCAGGGAGCTTTCTTT

J: TRBJ1-6
size: few
D: .
V: TRBV7-2
CDR3: CASTLPNSPLHF
DNA: TGTGCCAGCACCCTCCCGAATTCACCCCTCCACTTT

J: TRBJ1-2
size: .
D: .
V: TRBV5-1
CDR3: CASNLGQQGRYTF
DNA: TGCGCCAGTAACCTAGGACAGCAGGGCCGCTACACCTTC

J: TRBJ2-5
size: .
D: TRBD2
V: TRBV24-1
CDR3: CATSDFSSSGGWETQYF
DNA: TGTGCCACCAGTGATTTTTCGTCTAGCGGGGGGTGGGAGACCCAGTACTTC

J: TRBJ2-7
size: .
D: .
V: TRBV20-1
CDR3: CSGRAYEQYF
DNA: TGCAGTGGGAGAGCCTACGAGCAGTACTTC

J: TRBJ1-5
size: .
D: TRBD1
V: TRBV2
CDR3: CASSEVGGLQPQHF
DNA: TGTGCCAGCAGTGAGGTAGGGGGCCTTCAGCCCCAGCATTTT

J: TRBJ2-7
size: .
D: TRBD2
V: TRBV5-1
CDR3: CASSRGGRYEQYF
DNA: TGCGCCAGCAGCCGCGGGGGGCGCTACGAGCAGTACTTC

J: TRBJ2-7
size: .
D: .
V: TRBV6-6
CDR3: CASRGDDSYEQYF
DNA: TGTGCCAGCAGGGGGGACGACTCCTACGAGCAGTACTTC

J: TRBJ2-2
size: .
D: TRBD2
V: TRBV19
CDR3: CASLAGVVGTGELFF
DNA: TGTGCCAGTCTAGCGGGAGTGGTGGGGACCGGGGAGCTGTTTTTT

J: TRBJ1-2
size: few
D: .
V: TRBV10-3
CDR3: CAITDTDVYTF
DNA: TGTGCCATCACTGACACGGATGTTTACACCTTC

J: TRBJ2-5
size: few
D: .
V: TRBV29-1
CDR3: CSVVQAQETQYF
DNA: TGCAGCGTTGTACAGGCCCAAGAGACCCAGTACTTC

J: TRBJ2-2
size: .
D: .
V: TRBV12-3/TRBV12-4
CDR3: CASSQLVAGELFF
DNA: TGTGCCAGCAGCCAACTAGTTGCCGGGGAGCTGTTTTTT

J: TRBJ1-1
size: few
D: TRBD1
V: TRBV19
CDR3: CASRPDRGDNTEAFF
DNA: TGTGCCAGTAGACCAGACAGGGGCGATAACACTGAAGCTTTCTTT

J: TRBJ2-7
size: few
D: .
V: TRBV7-2
CDR3: CASSLRTGRAYEQYF
DNA: TGTGCCAGCAGCTTACGGACAGGGAGGGCCTACGAGCAGTACTTC

J: TRBJ2-7
size: .
D: .
V: TRBV20-1
CDR3: CSARGLGENEQYF
DNA: TGCAGTGCTAGAGGCCTGGGGGAAAACGAGCAGTACTTC

J: TRBJ2-3
size: .
D: TRBD2
V: TRBV20-1
CDR3: CSAQGLAGFRTDTQYF
DNA: TGCAGTGCTCAGGGACTAGCGGGCTTTCGCACAGATACGCAGTATTTT

J: TRBJ1-1
size: .
D: .
V: TRBV2
CDR3: CASSPATVNTEAFF
DNA: TGTGCCAGCAGCCCCGCCACCGTGAACACTGAAGCTTTCTTT

J: TRBJ2-1
size: few
D: TRBD2
V: TRBV9
CDR3: CASSVGLAASNEQFF
DNA: TGTGCCAGCAGCGTAGGACTAGCGGCTAGCAATGAGCAGTTCTTC

J: TRBJ1-2
size: .
D: TRBD1
V: TRBV5-4
CDR3: CASSLDRAESYGYTF
DNA: TGTGCCAGCAGCCTCGACAGGGCGGAGTCCTATGGCTACACCTTC

J: TRBJ2-2
size: .
D: TRBD1
V: TRBV10-3
CDR3: CAISGTGRNTGELFF
DNA: TGTGCCATCAGTGGGACAGGGAGGAACACCGGGGAGCTGTTTTTT

J: TRBJ2-7
size: few
D: .
V: TRBV7-2
CDR3: CASSRTTYEQYF
DNA: TGTGCCAGCAGTCGGACCACCTACGAGCAGTACTTC